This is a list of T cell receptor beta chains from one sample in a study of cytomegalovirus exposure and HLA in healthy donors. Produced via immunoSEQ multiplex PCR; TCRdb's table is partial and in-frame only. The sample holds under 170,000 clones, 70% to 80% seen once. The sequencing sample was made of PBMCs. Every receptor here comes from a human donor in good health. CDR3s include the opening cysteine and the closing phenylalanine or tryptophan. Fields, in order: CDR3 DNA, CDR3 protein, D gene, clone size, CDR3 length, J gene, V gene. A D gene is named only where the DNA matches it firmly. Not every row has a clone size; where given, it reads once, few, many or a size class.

TGTGCCAGCAGTCCCCTAAGACTAGCGGGAGGGGCTGATACGCAGTATTTT CASSPLRLAGGADTQYF TRBD2 NA 17 TRBJ2-3 TRBV27
TGTGCTAGTGGTTCGTACCGACAGGGGGCGGATGAGCAGTTCTTC CASGSYRQGADEQFF TRBD1 NA 15 TRBJ2-1 TRBV12-5
TGTGCCAGCAGCCTCGCAGGGGACAATGAGCAGTTCTTC CASSLAGDNEQFF NA few 13 TRBJ2-1 TRBV13
TGCAGCGTTGACTCATCAGGGGGCGCGGATGGCTACACCTTC CSVDSSGGADGYTF TRBD1 NA 14 TRBJ1-2 TRBV29-1
TGTGCCAGCAGTGAAAGGGTAGCGGGGCCAGTGGCCAAAAACATTCAGTACTTC CASSERVAGPVAKNIQYF TRBD2 NA 18 TRBJ2-4 TRBV2
TGTGCCAGCAGTGAGAGTCAGGGCTTGGGCTACACCTTC CASSESQGLGYTF NA NA 13 TRBJ1-2 TRBV6-1
TGTGCCAGCAGTGAATCTAGGACAGGGAGAGAAGAGCAGTACTTC CASSESRTGREEQYF TRBD1 NA 15 TRBJ2-7 TRBV25-1
TGTGCCAGCGAACTCTCTGACAGAGCACTTCGGACTGAAGCTTTCTTT CASELSDRALRTEAFF NA NA 16 TRBJ1-1 TRBV28
TGTGCCAGCAGCTACAGTGCCAATCAGCCCCAGCATTTT CASSYSANQPQHF NA NA 13 TRBJ1-5 TRBV27
TGTGCCAGTAGTACCGGGACAGGGTTTGGTAATGAGCAGTTCTTC CASSTGTGFGNEQFF TRBD1 NA 15 TRBJ2-1 TRBV19
TGTGCCAGCAGTACTCAAGTGGGACAGGGAGGGACTCACACCTTC CASSTQVGQGGTHTF TRBD1 NA 15 TRBJ1-2 TRBV28
TGCGCCAGCAGCCAAGTGCCAAGCGGCTATGGCTACACCTTC CASSQVPSGYGYTF NA NA 14 TRBJ1-2 TRBV4-1
TGCGCCAGCAGAGAAGGAACAGATCGCTCCTACGAGCAGTACTTC CASREGTDRSYEQYF NA NA 15 TRBJ2-7 TRBV5-1
TGTGCCAGCAGCTTGGAGGGACAGGGGCATGGCTACACCTTC CASSLEGQGHGYTF TRBD1 NA 14 TRBJ1-2 TRBV5-4
TGTGCCAGCAGCTTAGGACTTTACAATGAGCAGTTCTTC CASSLGLYNEQFF NA once 13 TRBJ2-1 TRBV7-9
TGTGCCAGCAGCTTAGTTGTGGGGGCCAACAATGAGCAGTTCTTC CASSLVVGANNEQFF NA NA 15 TRBJ2-1 TRBV7-2
TGTGCCAGCAGAGTCGGGACTAGCGGGAATGAGCAGTTCTTC CASRVGTSGNEQFF TRBD2 NA 14 TRBJ2-1 TRBV2
TGTGCCAGCAGCTTATTTCCCAAGTCGGGGGACCACTCCTACGAGCAGTACTTC CASSLFPKSGDHSYEQYF NA NA 18 TRBJ2-7 TRBV11-2